Each of the 28 T cell receptor beta chains below was sequenced from the same sample in a study of cytomegalovirus exposure and HLA in healthy donors. Profiled with immunoSEQ multiplex PCR; TCRdb holds only in-frame clones, not every one. The table has 150,000 to 180,000 clones, 86% seen once. The sequencing input was PBMCs. These TCRs come from a human donor in good health.

This clone was observed at least ten times. V usage is TRBV19 and J usage is TRBJ2-2; a weak D match, TRBD2 (5 bases). Germline V gene sequence: CDR1 LNHDA, CDR2 SQIVND (reference sequence). This CDR3 spans 14 amino acids. With 7 bases removed from V and 4 bases from J, the gap between germline ends came to 13 bases. CDR3 sequence (DNA): TGTGCCAGTATTGATCACGGGATCACCGGGGAGCTGTTTTTT. Residues: CASIDHGITGELFF.

V usage is TRBV7-2 and J usage is TRBJ2-2; TRBD2 is a possible D gene (7 bases). The CDR3 spans 15 residues. The V gene's germline CDR1 is SGHTA and CDR2 FQGNSA. The V gene lost 9 bases and the J gene lost 0 bases, with 14 bases spanning the gap. This chain's CDR3 is CASQRDTTNTGELFF. In DNA form, the CDR3 reads TGTGCCAGTCAGCGGGACACCACGAACACCGGGGAGCTGTTTTTT.

The chain recombines TRBV6-5 with TRBJ2-3; D might be TRBD2 (6 bases). V was trimmed by 6 bases and J by 0 bases, leaving 10 bases between them. Germline values: CDR1 MNHEY, CDR2 SVGAGI. This CDR3 contains 14 residues. The CDR3 region has the DNA TGTGCCAGCAGGCCCCGGGGGAGCACAGATACGCAGTATTTT. It specifies CASRPRGSTDTQYF.

Here the CDR3 DNA reads TGTGCCAGCAGCTTGGATTATCCTAATGAGCAGTTCTTC. Amino acid sequence: CASSLDYPNEQFF. The gene calls are TRBV5-5 and TRBJ2-1, with D unclear. Germline CDR1 reads SGHKS; CDR2 reads YYEKEE (reference sequence). V shed 0 bases and J shed 7 bases, with 8 bases lying between them. The CDR3 has 13 residues.

This chain joins TRBV5-1 and TRBJ2-2, with D possibly being TRBD1 (6 bases). Per germline, CDR1 SGHRS and CDR2 YFSETQ. V was trimmed by 4 bases and J by 6 bases, leaving 10 bases between them. There are 13 residues in the CDR3. CDR3 region: CASSTQGPGELFF. In DNA form, the CDR3 reads TGCGCCAGCAGCACACAGGGCCCCGGGGAGCTGTTTTTT.

The chain combines TRBV28 with TRBJ1-3, with 7 bases that match TRBD1. In germline, CDR1 is MDHEN, CDR2 SYDVKM. V lost 5 bases, J lost 3 bases, and 4 bases stayed unmatched. The CDR3 runs to 14 residues. CDR3 sequence: CASSVGGSGNTIYF. In nucleotides, the CDR3 is TGTGCCAGCAGTGTAGGGGGCAGTGGAAACACCATATATTTT.

This clone turned up a few times. This chain links TRBV7-9 with TRBJ2-5; 11 bases map to TRBD1. The CDR3 is made up of 15 amino acids. J was trimmed by 3 bases and V by 5 bases; bases with no gene match: 5. The germline V gene has CDR1 SEHNR and CDR2 FQNEAQ (reference sequence). The CDR3 DNA sequence: TGTGCCAGCAGCGTCGGGACAGGGGGAAAAGAGACCCAGTACTTC. Its protein is CASSVGTGGKETQYF. Using reference TRBV7-9 and TRBJ2-5 for the parts outside the CDR3, the full variable domain is DTGVSQNPRHKITKRGQNVTFRCDPISEHNRLYWYRQTLGQGPEFLTYFQNEAQLEKSRLLSDRFSAERPKGSFSTLEIQRTEQGDSAMYLCASSVGTGGKETQYFGPGTRLLVL.

The genes are TRBV28 and TRBJ2-2; 7 nucleotides line up with TRBD1. This CDR3 contains 15 residues. Per germline, CDR1 MDHEN and CDR2 SYDVKM. With V trimmed by 8 bases and J by 4 bases, 10 bases remained unmatched. The CDR3 here is CASGSTGAGTGELFF. In DNA form, the CDR3 reads TGTGCCAGCGGTTCAACAGGGGCTGGCACCGGGGAGCTGTTTTTT.

This chain uses TRBV10-1 with TRBJ2-2; 7 bases are shared with TRBD2. In germline, CDR1 is WNHNN, CDR2 SYGVQD (reference sequence). This CDR3 has 15 amino acids. Trimming cost V 4 bases and J 0 bases; bases outside gene matches: 2. DNA for the CDR3: TGCGCCAGCAGTGGGGACTACCCGAACACCGGGGAGCTGTTTTTT. Translated, it gives CASSGDYPNTGELFF.

The chain combines TRBV27 with TRBJ1-1; D ambiguous. V lost 5 bases and J lost 5, with 33 bases in between. This CDR3 spans 20 amino acids. From germline, CDR1 is MNHEY and CDR2 SMNVEV (reference sequence). The CDR3 coding sequence is TGTGCCAGCAGTCCAGGCTACCTGAGGACGGGTCTGGGAGTGAGGACTGAAGCTTTCTTT. Encoded protein: CASSPGYLRTGLGVRTEAFF.

The chain couples TRBV9 to TRBJ2-6; TRBD1 matches 11 bases. This CDR3 spans 19 amino acids. Germline values: CDR1 SGDLS, CDR2 YYNGEE. The trim removed 4 bases at V and 1 base at J, leaving 10 bases unmatched. The CDR3 bases are TGTGCCAGCAGCTTCGGCCGGGACAGGGGGTTTTCTGGGGCCAACGTCCTGACTTTC. Translation: CASSFGRDRGFSGANVLTF.

The V call is TRBV20-1, the J call TRBJ1-1; D is possibly TRBD1 (5 bases). Germline-derived CDR1 and CDR2 are DFQATT and SNEGSKA (reference sequence). The CDR3 is made up of 11 amino acids. The V and J ends lost 6 bases and 3 bases respectively, with 8 bases between them. The CDR3 region has the DNA TGCAGTGCGACAGTTTACACTGAAGCTTTCTTT. This translates into CSATVYTEAFF.

This chain's CDR3 is CASSYSGGAVNEQFF. CDR3 coding DNA: TGTGCCAGCAGCTATAGCGGGGGGGCAGTCAATGAGCAGTTCTTC. V usage is TRBV5-4 and J usage is TRBJ2-1, with 11 bases identical to TRBD2. Germline CDR1 and CDR2: SGHNT and YYREEE (reference sequence). With V trimmed by 3 bases and J by 6 bases, 5 bases remained unmatched. CDR3 size: 15 residues.

The chain is built from TRBV6-5 and TRBJ2-3; 8 bases line up with TRBD2. V lost 6 bases, J lost 6 bases, and 8 bases stayed unmatched. Germline lookup yields CDR1 MNHEY and CDR2 SVGAGI. The CDR3 covers 14 residues. The CDR3 DNA sequence: TGTGCCAGCAGCACCGGGGGGGCCATTGATACGCAGTATTTT. This codes for CASSTGGAIDTQYF.

V is TRBV5-1 and J is TRBJ2-5, with D tentatively TRBD2 (6 bases). V was shortened by 2 bases and J by 4 bases, with 21 bases between the two germline ends. There are 17 residues in the CDR3. The germline V gene encodes CDR1 SGHRS and CDR2 YFSETQ. CDR3 bases: TGCGCCAGCAGCTTCCGACTAGACCGTACGGGACCAGAGACCCAGTACTTC. Protein: CASSFRLDRTGPETQYF.

The CDR3 coding sequence is TGTGCCAGCAGTTTTGCGGTTGATTCCTACGAGCAGTACTTC. Protein sequence: CASSFAVDSYEQYF. V gene TRBV28 combines with J gene TRBJ2-7, with D unresolved. CDR1 MDHEN and CDR2 SYDVKM come from the germline V gene. The CDR3 runs to 14 residues. Trimming shortened V by 3 bases and J by 1 base, and 10 bases separated the two germline ends.

V usage is TRBV28 and J usage is TRBJ1-5; tentative D call: TRBD1 (6 bases). The CDR3 has 13 residues. Looked up from germline, CDR1 is MDHEN and CDR2 is SYDVKM. V shed 7 bases and J shed 3 bases, with 10 bases lying between them. The CDR3 reads CASTGQLNQPQHF. The CDR3 DNA reads TGTGCCAGCACAGGACAGCTCAATCAGCCCCAGCATTTT.

This rearrangement joins TRBV7-6 to TRBJ2-1; 7 positions match TRBD2. This CDR3 is built from 16 residues. In germline, CDR1 is SGHVS, CDR2 FNYEAQ. The trim removed 1 base at V and 8 bases at J, leaving 11 bases unmatched. The CDR3 DNA reads as TGTGCCAGCAGCTTAGGAGCGGGACTCCGAGGGGATGAGCAGTTCTTC. Translated, it gives CASSLGAGLRGDEQFF.

This clone was detected only a few times. The chain carries TRBV2 and TRBJ1-2; tentative D call: TRBD1 (6 bases). Looked up from germline, CDR1 is SNHLY and CDR2 is FYNNEI. V shed 8 bases and J shed 7 bases, with 20 bases lying between them. CDR3 length: 14 residues. Written as DNA, the CDR3 is TGTGCCAGCGCCCCGGACAGTTCGAGTGGTGGCTACACCTTC. It specifies CASAPDSSSGGYTF.

The chain links TRBV6-5 to TRBJ1-4; D is unclear. V was trimmed by 7 bases and J by 0 bases, leaving 12 bases between them. Germline V lookup: CDR1 MNHEY, CDR2 SVGAGI. The CDR3 totals 15 residues. CDR3 loop: CASKNSGATNEKLFF. CDR3 nucleotides: TGTGCCAGCAAGAATTCCGGGGCAACTAATGAAAAACTGTTTTTT.

The chain is built from TRBV13 and TRBJ2-3; 7 positions agree with TRBD1. Germline trimming cut 5 bases from V and 4 bases from J; bases unmatched to any gene: 6. The germline CDR1 and CDR2 sequences are PRHDT and FYEKMQ (reference sequence). The CDR3 extends over 14 amino acids. CDR3 loop: CASSTRQGSDTQYF. CDR3 in DNA: TGTGCCAGCAGCACAAGACAGGGTTCAGATACGCAGTATTTT.

The J gene is TRBJ1-2, the V gene TRBV15; D possibly corresponds to TRBD1 (6 bases). There are 15 residues in the CDR3. V lost 3 bases, J lost 4 bases, and 15 bases lay in between. Germline V CDR1 and CDR2: LNHNV, YYDKDF (reference sequence). CDR3 coding DNA: TGTGCCACCAGCAGGCAAACAGGGAGCCCCTATGGCTACACCTTC. This translates into CATSRQTGSPYGYTF. The variable domain in full, completed from reference TRBV15 and TRBJ1-2, reads DAMVIQNPRYQVTQFGKPVTLSCSQTLNHNVMYWYQQKSSQAPKLLFHYYDKDFNNEADTPDNFQSRRPNTSFCFLDIRSPGLGDTAMYLCATSRQTGSPYGYTFGSGTRLTVV.

This rearrangement joins TRBV2 to TRBJ1-6, with 7 bases aligning to TRBD1. CDR1 is SNHLY and CDR2 is FYNNEI in the germline V gene. The CDR3 sequence is 14 residues long. Germline trimming cut 6 bases from V and 17 bases from J; bases unmatched to any gene: 16. As DNA, the CDR3 is TGTGCCAGCAGGGGTGATCCAGGGGGTACAGGTATCCACTTT. Its translation: CASRGDPGGTGIHF.

This chain connects TRBV7-3 to TRBJ2-3, with a weak D call TRBD1 (6 bases). The CDR3 is 14 amino acids. In germline, CDR1 is SGHTA, CDR2 FQGTGA. Trimming cost V 0 bases and J 3 bases, with 7 bases left between them. CDR3 amino acids: CASSLTGGTDTQYF. In DNA, the CDR3 is TGTGCCAGCAGCTTAACAGGGGGAACAGATACGCAGTATTTT.

DNA for the CDR3: TGTGCCAGCAGTCCCCCCCGGGGGGATCAGCCCCAGCATTTT. Translated: CASSPPRGDQPQHF. This chain connects TRBV28 to TRBJ1-5, with D possibly TRBD1 on 5 matching bases. The germline V and J ends were trimmed by 5 bases and 5 bases, with 13 bases remaining between them. The CDR3 is 14 amino acids. Germline CDR1 reads MDHEN; CDR2 reads SYDVKM. Full variable domain (remainder filled in from reference TRBV28 and TRBJ1-5): DVKVTQSSRYLVKRTGEKVFLECVQDMDHENMFWYRQDPGLGLRLIYFSYDVKMKEKGDIPEGYSVSREKKERFSLILESASTNQTSMYLCASSPPRGDQPQHFGDGTRLSIL.

This rearrangement joins TRBV18 to TRBJ1-1, with a tentative D call TRBD1 (6 bases). V was clipped by 4 bases and J by 0 bases, with 12 bases between them. This CDR3 comprises 15 residues. Germline V lookup: CDR1 KGHSH, CDR2 LQKENI. The CDR3: CASSRGQPVNTEAFF. CDR3 nucleotide sequence: TGTGCCAGCTCACGAGGACAGCCCGTGAACACTGAAGCTTTCTTT.

V and J are TRBV19 and TRBJ1-5; D possibly corresponds to TRBD1 (5 bases). The CDR3 spans 15 residues. Germline V gene data show CDR1 as LNHDA and CDR2 as SQIVND (reference sequence). The ends were cut back, 7 bases at V and 3 bases at J, with 16 bases in the middle. CDR3 sequence (DNA): TGTGCCAGTACCAGACAGATAGGGTTCAATCAGCCCCAGCATTTT. Residues: CASTRQIGFNQPQHF.

The sample holds one count of this clone. The rearrangement links TRBV5-1 to TRBJ2-1, with a weak D call TRBD1 (5 bases). Germline CDR1 and CDR2: SGHRS and YFSETQ. Trimming took off 4 bases at V and 7 bases at J, with 18 bases between the two ends. The CDR3 contains 15 residues. Here the CDR3 reads CASSASVAGQNEQFF. Here the CDR3 DNA reads TGCGCCAGCAGCGCCTCCGTTGCTGGACAAAATGAGCAGTTCTTC.